Following are 30 T cell receptor beta chains from one sample sequenced in a study of blood T cell repertoires in COVID-19. TCRdb keeps only in-frame clones here, not all; method: immunoSEQ multiplex PCR. The sample includes about 160,000 clones, about 87% of them seen just once. Sequences were obtained from peripheral blood. The source of these receptors is a woman in her sixties or seventies who had recovered from COVID-19.

This clone appeared once. The rearrangement uses TRBV5-1 and TRBJ2-5; the match to TRBD2 covers 8 bases. The germline V gene encodes CDR1 SGHRS and CDR2 YFSETQ. V dropped 3 bases and J dropped 6; count of bases not matched to a gene: 7. The CDR3 is made up of 14 amino acids. This CDR3 is CASSYSGGRQTQYF. The DNA for the CDR3 is TGCGCCAGCAGCTACAGCGGGGGCAGGCAGACCCAGTACTTC.

This chain uses TRBV6-5 with TRBJ2-1; a weak D match, TRBD2 (5 bases). Trimming left V 0 bases short and J 10 bases short, with 16 bases between. The CDR3 is 15 amino acids. CDR1 is MNHEY and CDR2 is SVGAGI in the germline V gene. The CDR3 reads CASSYSAGVAGEQFF. In DNA, the CDR3 is TGTGCCAGCAGTTACTCGGCCGGGGTGGCCGGAGAGCAGTTCTTC.

The rearrangement links TRBV11-1 to TRBJ2-7; possible D gene TRBD2, 5 bases. Trimming took 0 bases from V and 7 from J, leaving 13 bases between them. This CDR3 region has 14 residues. The germline CDR1 and CDR2 sequences are SGHAT and FQDESV (reference sequence). CDR3 region: CASSLASPGGEQYF. The DNA for the CDR3 is TGTGCCAGCAGCTTAGCTAGCCCAGGAGGTGAGCAGTACTTC.

The gene calls are TRBV7-3 and TRBJ2-2; the D is unclear. Germline V CDR1 and CDR2: SGHTA, FQGTGA. This CDR3 is 15 amino acids long. V was trimmed by 0 bases and J by 1 base, leaving 6 bases between them. The DNA for the CDR3 is TGTGCCAGCAGCTTAACCTCAGGGAACACCGGGGAGCTGTTTTTT. Its translation is CASSLTSGNTGELFF. The entire variable domain, with the rest obtained from reference TRBV7-3 and TRBJ2-2, is as follows: GAGVSQTPSNKVTEKGKYVELRCDPISGHTALYWYRQSLGQGPEFLIYFQGTGAADDSGLPNDRFFAVRPEGSVSTLKIQRTERGDSAVYLCASSLTSGNTGELFFGEGSRLTVL.

The V and J genes are TRBV6-5 and TRBJ1-1; TRBD1 is a possible D gene (5 bases). There are 14 residues in the CDR3. Germline CDR1 reads MNHEY; CDR2 reads SVGAGI. V dropped 5 bases and J dropped 1 base, with 11 bases sitting between them. The CDR3 DNA reads TGTGCCAGCAGTCATACAGGACAGAACACTGAAGCTTTCTTT. Translated, it gives CASSHTGQNTEAFF.

A few counts support this clone. V gene TRBV10-2 combines with J gene TRBJ2-5; tentative D call: TRBD2 (6 bases). Trimming stripped 7 bases from V and 5 bases from J, with 11 bases between. Germline CDR1 is WSHSY and CDR2 is SAAADI. This CDR3 is built from 12 residues. CDR3: CASTGVEETQYF. In DNA form, the CDR3 reads TGCGCCAGCACGGGGGTGGAGGAGACCCAGTACTTC.

The V gene is TRBV28, the J gene TRBJ1-5, with 10 nucleotides matching TRBD1. CDR3 size: 14 residues. Per germline, CDR1 MDHEN and CDR2 SYDVKM. V lost 4 bases, J lost 8 bases, and 5 bases stayed unmatched. The CDR3 DNA is TGTGCCAGCAGTTCGACAGGGGGCGCGGAGCCCCAGCATTTT. It specifies CASSSTGGAEPQHF.

This chain connects TRBV5-5 to TRBJ1-4, with 7 bases fitting TRBD1. This CDR3 is built from 17 residues. The germline V gene encodes CDR1 SGHKS and CDR2 YYEKEE (reference sequence). V shed 0 bases and J 8 bases; nucleotides not matched to a gene: 13. CDR3 in DNA: TGTGCCAGCAGCTTGGGAGGTGACAGGGCTGAAAGGGAAAAACTGTTTTTT. Its protein is CASSLGGDRAEREKLFF.

J is TRBJ1-6 and V is TRBV21-1. TRBV21-1 is a known pseudogene. The CDR3 sequence is 16 residues long. The CDR3 loop is CASSQRPGMERSPLHF. Here the CDR3 DNA reads TGTGCCAGCAGCCAAAGGCCCGGCATGGAGAGATCACCCCTCCACTTT.

The chain joins TRBV9 to TRBJ1-1, with 8 positions matching TRBD1. Trimming removed 4 bases from V and 5 bases from J; junction bases left unmatched: 10. The CDR3 covers 15 residues. Germline lookup yields CDR1 SGDLS and CDR2 YYNGEE. The CDR3 protein is CASSLSTGAKTEAFF. CDR3 sequence (DNA): TGTGCCAGCAGCTTATCGACAGGGGCGAAAACTGAAGCTTTCTTT.

The rearrangement links TRBV12-3 or TRBV12-4 to TRBJ1-6; TRBD1 matches at 8 bases. The CDR3 covers 13 residues. Trimming took 6 bases from V and 5 from J; bases not matched to a gene: 0. CDR3 residues: CASRTGDNSPLHF. DNA of the CDR3: TGTGCCAGCAGGACAGGGGATAATTCACCCCTCCACTTT.

The J gene is TRBJ1-1, the V gene TRBV3-1 (or the pseudogene TRBV3-2), with D uncertain. V lost 3 bases and J lost 7, with 6 bases in between. The germline gives CDR1 LGHDT, CDR2 YNNKEL (reference sequence). This CDR3 is 11 amino acids long. This CDR3 reads CASSHLLEAFF. The CDR3 DNA follows: TGTGCCAGCAGCCATCTACTTGAAGCTTTCTTT.

V is TRBV2 and J is TRBJ2-2, with D maybe TRBD1 (5 bases). V dropped 8 bases and J dropped 9 bases, with 10 bases sitting between them. CDR3 length: 11 amino acids. CDR1 is SNHLY and CDR2 is FYNNEI in the germline V gene. The CDR3 nucleotides are TGTGCCAGCGGCAGGGTCTGGGAGCTGTTTTTT. As protein: CASGRVWELFF.

The chain joins TRBV19 to TRBJ1-5; possibly TRBD1 for D (6 bases). V was clipped by 0 bases and J by 7 bases, with 7 bases between them. The germline gives CDR1 LNHDA, CDR2 SQIVND (reference sequence). This CDR3 spans 13 amino acids. CDR3 DNA: TGTGCCAGTAGTATAGAAGGGGGACAGCCCCAGCATTTT. This sequence encodes CASSIEGGQPQHF.

V is TRBV14 and J is TRBJ1-2; TRBD1 matches 7 bases. Germline V gives CDR1 SGHDN, CDR2 FVKESK. J lost 1 base, V lost 4 bases, and 9 bases had no gene match. The CDR3 runs 16 residues. DNA for the CDR3: TGTGCCAGCAGCCCCTTCGGGGGACAGAGTAACTATGGCTACACCTTC. Translated, it gives CASSPFGGQSNYGYTF.

The CDR3 is CASRLAGEEQFF. The DNA for the CDR3 is TGTGCCAGCCGACTAGCGGGGGAGGAGCAGTTCTTC. This sequence joins TRBV2 and TRBJ2-1; TRBD2 matches 12 bases. V was pared by 8 bases and J by 10 bases, with 3 bases of the junction left unmatched. Germline V lookup: CDR1 SNHLY, CDR2 FYNNEI. The CDR3 covers 12 residues.

The J gene is TRBJ2-1, the V gene TRBV9; a possible D gene is TRBD2 (7 bases). The CDR3 length is 15 residues. The germline V gene has CDR1 SGDLS and CDR2 YYNGEE. V lost 0 bases and J 7 bases, leaving 14 bases between the germline ends. In DNA, the CDR3 is TGTGCCAGCAGCGTAGACGGGGGGCCATGGAATGAGCAGTTCTTC. Encoded protein: CASSVDGGPWNEQFF.

The chain combines TRBV29-1 with TRBJ2-1; D perhaps matches TRBD1 (6 bases). V was pared by 8 bases and J by 8 bases, with 19 bases between. Germline V gene sequence: CDR1 SQVTM, CDR2 ANQGSEA. The CDR3 totals 13 residues. DNA for the CDR3: TGCAGCTCCTTACCTTCGGGACACGATGAGCAGTTCTTC. Its translation is CSSLPSGHDEQFF.

The chain is built from TRBV4-1 and TRBJ2-3; 8 bases map to TRBD1. J was trimmed by 5 bases and V by 0 bases; bases with no gene match: 1. CDR3 length: 14 residues. The germline V gene has CDR1 MGHRA and CDR2 YSYEKL. The CDR3 nucleotides are TGCGCCAGCAGCCAAGACAGGGGGCGAGATACGCAGTATTTT. This encodes CASSQDRGRDTQYF.

The CDR3 here is CASSQWVTGGRQPQHF. In DNA, the CDR3 is TGCGCCAGCAGTCAATGGGTGACAGGGGGCCGTCAGCCCCAGCATTTT. This chain joins TRBV23-1 and TRBJ1-5; 10 bases are a match to TRBD1. TRBV23-1 falls under the ORF class, with uncertain function. The CDR3 sequence is 16 residues long. Trimming took 1 base from V and 6 from J; bases not matched to a gene: 6.

This clone was counted once. The V and J genes are TRBV4-3 and TRBJ2-3, with D possibly TRBD1 on 6 matching bases. V lost 4 bases, J lost 5 bases, and 19 bases lay in between. Germline V gene data show CDR1 as LGHNA and CDR2 as YSLEER. This CDR3 is 16 amino acids long. The CDR3: CASSPYGRGTGDTQYF. The CDR3 nucleotides read TGCGCCAGCAGCCCGTACGGCAGGGGAACGGGAGATACGCAGTATTTT.

The CDR3 sequence: CASSWTGEEQYF. The CDR3 nucleotides are TGTGCCAGCAGCTGGACAGGAGAAGAGCAGTACTTC. This rearrangement joins TRBV2 to TRBJ2-7, with 7 bases identical to TRBD1. After removal of 6 bases from V and 7 bases from J, the junction contained 6 bases not matched to a gene. Germline assignment: CDR1 SNHLY and CDR2 FYNNEI. The CDR3 runs 12 residues.

The chain combines TRBV2 with TRBJ2-2; 9 nucleotides align to TRBD2. J was trimmed by 6 bases and V by 4 bases; bases with no gene match: 3. The CDR3 extends over 14 amino acids. Germline V lookup: CDR1 SNHLY, CDR2 FYNNEI. The CDR3 bases are TGTGCCAGCAGTGTGCGGGGGGGCCCCGGGGAGCTGTTTTTT. This translates into CASSVRGGPGELFF.

The rearrangement uses TRBV4-3 and TRBJ2-3; perhaps TRBD2 as D (6 bases). The CDR3 loop spans 16 amino acids. Germline V lookup: CDR1 LGHNA, CDR2 YSLEER. Trimming removed 8 bases from V and 0 bases from J, with 18 bases in between. This chain's CDR3 is CASCLRLGGSTDTQYF. As DNA, the CDR3 is TGCGCCAGCTGTCTTAGGTTGGGGGGAAGCACAGATACGCAGTATTTT.

The CDR3 region has the DNA TGTGCCAGCAGCTTAGGAGGGGGACAGAGCACAGATACGCAGTATTTT. Translating it yields CASSLGGGQSTDTQYF. The V gene is TRBV11-3, the J gene TRBJ2-3; 7 bases agree with TRBD1. This CDR3 is built from 16 residues. Losses at the gene ends were 1 base for V and 0 bases for J; bases not matched to a gene: 4. The V gene's germline CDR1 is SGHNT and CDR2 YENEEA.

The CDR3 DNA sequence: TGTGCCAGCAGGGACAGGCGGAGCTATGGCTACACCTTC. This encodes CASRDRRSYGYTF. This chain joins TRBV12-3 or TRBV12-4 and TRBJ1-2; 7 positions agree with TRBD1. This CDR3 comprises 13 residues. Trimming at V came to 6 bases and at J to 4 bases, leaving 5 bases not matched to a gene.

In its sample, this clone was seen once. The chain links TRBV11-2 to TRBJ1-1; the D is unclear. This CDR3 comprises 12 residues. Germline CDR1 SGHAT, CDR2 FQNNGV. V gave up 5 bases and J gave up 2 bases, with 6 bases separating them. CDR3 nucleotides: TGTGCCAGCAGCCAGATAAACACTGAAGCTTTCTTT. It encodes CASSQINTEAFF.

V usage is TRBV10-3 and J usage is TRBJ1-1, with no clear D. Germline V gene data show CDR1 as ENHRY and CDR2 as SYGVKD. Trimming removed 9 bases at V and 6 bases at J, with 14 bases between. CDR3 size: 12 residues. Here the CDR3 DNA reads TGTGCCATAAGGAGGCTGGACGCTGAAGCTTTCTTT. This encodes CAIRRLDAEAFF.

The rearrangement joins TRBV20-1 to TRBJ2-5; 10 bases agree with TRBD2. Germline CDR1 is DFQATT and CDR2 is SNEGSKA (reference sequence). CDR3 length equals 16 residues. Trimming at V came to 3 bases and at J to 1 base, leaving 8 bases not matched to a gene. As DNA, the CDR3 is TGCAGTGCTAGTCTTTTAGCGGGGGGCCGCCAAGAGACCCAGTACTTC. Protein: CSASLLAGGRQETQYF.

This chain joins TRBV5-8 and TRBJ2-1, with TRBD1 matching over 8 bases. Germline V gene data show CDR1 as SGHTS and CDR2 as YDEGEE. Losses at the gene ends were 6 bases for V and 2 bases for J; bases not matched to a gene: 4. The length of the CDR3 is 14 residues. For the CDR3, the DNA is TGTGCCAGCACTAGACAGGGGACCTACAATGAGCAGTTCTTC. Its translation is CASTRQGTYNEQFF.